The 17 T cell receptor beta chains below come from one sample, sequenced in a study of identical twins. One entry per CDR3 protein, called by TCRdb with MiXCR from the 5' RACE reads. The sample lists about 240,000 distinct CDR3 sequences; 6% to 8% were seen once. This sample was shared with a second study, whose subject was yellow fever vaccine responses in identical twins.

Specimen: CD8+ T cells sorted from blood. These receptors all come from a woman under 30 in good health.

The CDR3 spells CASSFSSDNQGKDTQYF. For the CDR3, the DNA is TGTGCCAGCAGTTTCAGTTCAGATAATCAGGGGAAAGATACGCAGTATTTT. This chain links TRBV28 with TRBJ2-3; tentative D call: TRBD1 (6 bases). The ends were cut back, 3 bases at V and 5 bases at J, with 21 bases in the middle. The CDR3 has 17 amino acids. CDR1 and CDR2 (germline): MDHEN, SYDVKM. Variable domain in full (rest from reference TRBV28 and TRBJ2-3): DVKVTQSSRYLVKRTGEKVFLECVQDMDHENMFWYRQDPGLGLRLIYFSYDVKMKEKGDIPEGYSVSREKKERFSLILESASTNQTSMYLCASSFSSDNQGKDTQYFGPGTRLTVL.

This clonotype showed up many times. The chain couples TRBV6-5 to TRBJ1-6; D uncertain. Germline lookup yields CDR1 MNHEY and CDR2 SVGAGI. The germline V and J ends were trimmed by 2 bases and 7 bases, with 12 bases remaining between them. CDR3 length equals 15 residues. CDR3 loop: CASSYEGPENSPLHF. The CDR3 coding sequence is TGTGCCAGCAGTTACGAGGGCCCCGAAAATTCACCCCTCCACTTT.

This clonotype has more than one count but fewer than ten. The chain combines TRBV7-8 with TRBJ2-5, with unresolved D. The germline V gene has CDR1 SGHVS and CDR2 FQNEAQ. CDR3 length: 13 amino acids. V lost 2 bases and J lost 5, with 9 bases in between. CDR3 sequence reads: CASSLTVRETQYF. The DNA for the CDR3 is TGTGCCAGCAGCTTAACAGTCCGGGAGACCCAGTACTTC.

In this sample, this clonotype turned up many times. The J gene is TRBJ2-3, the V gene TRBV4-1; no reliable D call. Germline V CDR1 and CDR2: MGHRA, YSYEKL. Trimming shortened V by 1 base and J by 7 bases, and 12 bases separated the two germline ends. The CDR3 loop spans 14 amino acids. CDR3 sequence (DNA): TGCGCCAGCAGCCAAGCTCCGTTACTCCATACGCAGTATTTT. It specifies CASSQAPLLHTQYF.

This clonotype was seen repeatedly, ten times or more. The V call is TRBV20-1, the J call TRBJ2-2, with D possibly being TRBD2 (7 bases). The germline CDR1 and CDR2 sequences are DFQATT and SNEGSKA (reference sequence). There are 16 residues in the CDR3. V lost 0 bases, J lost 3 bases, and 14 bases lay in between. CDR3 nucleotides: TGCAGTGCTAGAGATTTTGGAGGGGGGGACACCGGGGAGCTGTTTTTT. Its translation is CSARDFGGGDTGELFF.

The V gene is TRBV6-5, the J gene TRBJ1-4; weak D call: TRBD1 (5 bases). This CDR3 spans 15 amino acids. Trimming stripped 2 bases from V and 7 bases from J, with 14 bases between. Germline lookup yields CDR1 MNHEY and CDR2 SVGAGI. The CDR3 nucleotides are TGTGCCAGCAGTTACACCACAGGTAGAGGTGAAAAACTGTTTTTT. Translated: CASSYTTGRGEKLFF.

This clonotype was counted at least ten times. The chain has TRBV12-3 or TRBV12-4 and TRBJ2-1, with D possibly being TRBD2 (5 bases). V shed 6 bases and J shed 2 bases, with 11 bases lying between them. The CDR3 consists of 14 residues. Here the CDR3 reads CASRGLPTYNEQFF. CDR3 DNA sequence: TGTGCCAGCAGAGGACTTCCAACCTACAATGAGCAGTTCTTC.

The chain combines TRBV2 with TRBJ2-7; D gene unclear. From germline, CDR1 is SNHLY and CDR2 FYNNEI. Trimming shortened V by 3 bases and J by 4 bases, and 10 bases separated the two germline ends. CDR3 length: 13 amino acids. The CDR3 reads CASSEVRFYEQYF. In DNA form, the CDR3 reads TGTGCCAGCAGTGAGGTCCGTTTTTACGAGCAGTACTTC.

This clonotype was seen repeatedly, ten times or more. The genes are TRBV16 and TRBJ2-3, with D possibly being TRBD1 (5 bases). Germline V CDR1 and CDR2: KGHSY, FQNENV. The V end lost 0 bases, the J end lost 2 bases, and 12 bases lay between the germline ends. This CDR3 comprises 16 residues. CDR3 sequence: CASSQSQGRTTDTQYF. As DNA, the CDR3 is TGTGCCAGCAGCCAATCTCAGGGCAGAACCACAGATACGCAGTATTTT.

This clonotype was observed a handful of times. The chain joins TRBV7-9 to TRBJ2-3; D uncertain. The germline CDR1 and CDR2 sequences are SEHNR and FQNEAQ (reference sequence). This CDR3 has 13 residues. Between the trimmed V and J ends, which lost 5 bases and 2 bases, there was a span of 8 bases. CDR3 DNA: TGTGCCAGCAGCCCTATAACCACAGATACGCAGTATTTT. Encoded protein: CASSPITTDTQYF.

This clonotype was recorded a few times. Here the CDR3 reads CASSTGTGGYTF. CDR3 nucleotide sequence: TGTGCCAGCAGTACAGGAACGGGTGGCTACACCTTC. The V call is TRBV25-1, the J call TRBJ1-2; tentative D call: TRBD1 (5 bases). The CDR3 sequence is 12 residues long. With 5 bases removed from V and 7 bases from J, the gap between germline ends came to 11 bases. Germline V gene data show CDR1 as MGHDK and CDR2 as SYGVNS.

This clonotype was seen a few times. This sequence joins TRBV12-3 or TRBV12-4 and TRBJ2-5; D tentatively fits TRBD1 or TRBD2 (6 bases each). V lost 3 bases, J lost 5 bases, and 16 bases lay in between. The CDR3 runs 15 residues. The CDR3 here is CASSFGGGSRETQYF. CDR3 bases: TGTGCCAGCAGTTTTGGAGGGGGGTCGAGGGAGACCCAGTACTTC.

This chain links TRBV28 with TRBJ1-4; D ambiguous. This CDR3 has 14 residues. Deletions cut 4 bases from V and 4 bases from J, with 10 bases between. Germline CDR1 reads MDHEN; CDR2 reads SYDVKM. CDR3 amino acids: CASSYEGINEKLFF. CDR3 coding DNA: TGTGCCAGCAGTTATGAAGGGATTAATGAAAAACTGTTTTTT.

This clonotype was found a few times. The chain is built from TRBV12-3 or TRBV12-4 and TRBJ2-2; 10 bases align to TRBD2. The V gene end was trimmed by 5 bases and the J gene end by 1 base; junction bases not matched to a gene: 7. The CDR3 has 17 residues. Here the CDR3 reads CASSPPLAGMNTGELFF. CDR3 coding DNA: TGTGCCAGCAGTCCCCCACTAGCGGGGATGAACACCGGGGAGCTGTTTTTT.

The V and J genes are TRBV7-9 and TRBJ2-2; D is uncertain. This CDR3 has 16 residues. Per germline, CDR1 SEHNR and CDR2 FQNEAQ (reference sequence). V was clipped by 1 base and J by 1 base, with 10 bases between them. The CDR3 DNA sequence: TGTGCCAGCAGCTTAGAGTCTGGGGTGAACACCGGGGAGCTGTTTTTT. Protein sequence: CASSLESGVNTGELFF.

The sample holds many counts of this clonotype. The genes are TRBV7-9 and TRBJ2-7; D is undetermined. The CDR3 is 12 residues long. Trimming took off 1 base at V and 6 bases at J, with 7 bases between the two ends. Germline V gene lookup returns CDR1 SEHNR and CDR2 FQNEAQ (reference sequence). DNA of the CDR3: TGTGCCAGCAGCTTAGGCCCGGCCGAGCAGTACGTC. Translating gives CASSLGPAEQYV.

This clonotype was found a few times. The rearrangement joins TRBV10-1 to TRBJ2-5; D possibly corresponds to TRBD1 (5 bases). Deletions cut 0 bases from V and 5 bases from J, with 16 bases between. Germline CDR1 reads WNHNN; CDR2 reads SYGVQD (reference sequence). The CDR3 is 16 amino acids. In DNA form, the CDR3 reads TGCGCCAGCAGTGAGTCTTGGAGCGACTCAGGGGAGACCCAGTACTTC. Protein sequence: CASSESWSDSGETQYF.